Sequencing of this T cell receptor (beta chain) was carried out in a study of cytomegalovirus exposure and HLA in healthy donors. Study summary: Caucasian-associated ancestry cluster membership applied to about 83% of 398 genotyped donors. Overall study findings and caveats: Later analysis showed most CMV-associated TCR beta chains appearing HLA-restricted. Follow-up analysis later connected one missense variant in DCLRE1C with trimming of TCR beta V- and J-genes. Specific recognition of CMV antigens was confirmed in vitro for three chains (all CMV-associated).

This clone showed up just once. The antigen is undetermined. Both 60 Vbeta primers and 13 Jbeta primers went into the PCR. The table came from immunoSEQ multiplex PCR; TCRdb's copy has only in-frame clones and leaves some out. The sample yields about 170,000 clones, roughly 80% seen once. The CDR3 has 13 residues. Germline assignment: CDR1 SGHTA and CDR2 FQGTGA. The V end lost 5 bases, the J end lost 6 bases, and 12 bases lay between the germline ends. The sequence was obtained from a male donor in good health and CMV-seronegative. The material sequenced was PBMCs. The J gene is TRBJ2-3, the V gene TRBV7-3, with D uncertain. CDR3 amino acids: CASSPTLRDTQYF. The CDR3 DNA follows: TGTGCCAGCAGCCCCACCTTGCGCGATACGCAGTATTTT.